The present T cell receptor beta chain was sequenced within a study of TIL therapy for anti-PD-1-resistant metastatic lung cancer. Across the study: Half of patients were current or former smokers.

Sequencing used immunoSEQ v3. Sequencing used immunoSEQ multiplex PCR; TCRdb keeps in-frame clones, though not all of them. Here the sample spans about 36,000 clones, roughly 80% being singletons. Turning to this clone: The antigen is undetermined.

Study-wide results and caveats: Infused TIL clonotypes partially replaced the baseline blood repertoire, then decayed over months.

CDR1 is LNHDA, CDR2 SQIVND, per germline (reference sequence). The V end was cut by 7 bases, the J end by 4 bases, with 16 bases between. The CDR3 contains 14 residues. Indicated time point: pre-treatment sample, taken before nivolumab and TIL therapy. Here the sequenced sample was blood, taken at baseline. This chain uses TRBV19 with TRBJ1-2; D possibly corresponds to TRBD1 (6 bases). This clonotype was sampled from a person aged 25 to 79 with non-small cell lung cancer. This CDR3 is CASTLDSLSYGYTF. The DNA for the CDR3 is TGTGCCAGTACTCTGGACAGCCTCTCCTATGGCTACACCTTC.